The 3 T cell receptor beta chains below all came from one sample that was sequenced in a study of T cells in Graves' hyperthyroidism and ophthalmopathy. Regions amplified from RNA transcripts were the TCR beta CDR3 regions. The HTBI primer set was used in a first-round RT-PCR of the TCR CDR3. TCRdb reanalysed the multiplex PCR reads using MiXCR and keeps one entry per CDR3 protein. The table shows 330,000 or so distinct CDR3 sequences, with around a fifth occurring only once. The sequenced material came from blood. The receptors stem from a man aged 50 to 59 with Graves' ophthalmopathy.

This clonotype came up many times. The chain is built from TRBV12-3 or TRBV12-4 and TRBJ1-5; TRBD1 matches 10 bases. This CDR3 has 14 amino acids. The J segment lost 2 bases and the V segment lost 6 bases, leaving 1 base of the junction unmatched. The CDR3 region has the DNA TGTGCCAGCAGCGGACAGGGGGGCAATCAGCCCCAGCATTTT. It is translated as CASSGQGGNQPQHF.

On this clonotype: Possible read error: a much larger clone is one base away. The V and J genes are TRBV30 and TRBJ2-7, with D maybe TRBD2 (6 bases). The CDR3 length is 15 residues. Germline V CDR1 and CDR2: GTSNPN, SVGIG (reference sequence). Trimming cost V 3 bases and J 5 bases, with 20 bases left between them. The CDR3 DNA sequence: TGTGCCTGGAGCCCCCGTGGAGGGGTCATCCACGAGCAGTACTTC. It encodes CAWSPRGGVIHEQYF.

The chain combines TRBV24-1 with TRBJ1-4; 12 nucleotides align to TRBD1. In germline, CDR1 is KGHDR, CDR2 SFDVKD. J was trimmed by 7 bases and V by 7 bases; bases with no gene match: 3. There are 14 residues in the CDR3. The CDR3 DNA reads as TGTGCCACCAGCAGGGACAGGGGGCGTGAAAAACTGTTTTTT. Its protein is CATSRDRGREKLFF.